A single sample is the source of the 8 T cell receptor beta chains below, sequenced in a study of immune evolution from preneoplasia to lung adenocarcinoma. This table comes from immunoSEQ multiplex PCR, and its TCRdb copy is limited to in-frame clones, with some not included. Of 8,000 to 9,000 clones in the sample, 65% to 90% were seen once. The sample consisted of FFPE minimally invasive lung adenocarcinoma tissue. The receptor set was obtained from an older donor with lung adenocarcinoma.

J is TRBJ2-3 and V is TRBV28; 9 nucleotides line up with TRBD1. Unmatched junction bases numbered 7, after V lost 6 bases and J lost 0 bases. Germline V gene sequence: CDR1 MDHEN, CDR2 SYDVKM. The CDR3 length is 16 residues. This CDR3 reads CASSQIGTGSTDTQYF. The CDR3 coding sequence is TGTGCCAGCAGCCAAATCGGGACAGGGAGCACAGATACGCAGTATTTT.

The chain uses TRBV12-2 and TRBJ1-2; TRBD1 is the table's D call, not checked against the DNA. TRBV12-2 is a pseudogene segment. The CDR3 loop spans 13 amino acids. The CDR3 nucleotides read TGTGCAAGTCGCTTAGCCGGGACAGATGGCTACACCTTC. Translating gives CASRLAGTDGYTF.

The gene calls are TRBV30 and TRBJ2-7; possibly TRBD2 for D (5 bases). V was trimmed by 5 bases and J by 0 bases, leaving 17 bases between them. The CDR3 is 15 residues long. Germline CDR1 and CDR2: GTSNPN and SVGIG (reference sequence). The CDR3 nucleotides are TGTGCCTGGGTCCAGAAAGGGCGGGTCTCCTACGAGCAGTACTTC. Its protein is CAWVQKGRVSYEQYF.

This chain links TRBV20-1 with TRBJ2-1; either TRBD1 or TRBD2 may supply D (5 bases each). CDR3 length equals 11 residues. V was shortened by 8 bases and J by 7 bases, with 12 bases between the two germline ends. CDR1 is DFQATT and CDR2 is SNEGSKA in the germline V gene (reference sequence). The CDR3 DNA reads as TGCAGTTGCAGGTGGGGGAATGAGCAGTTCTTC. Translation gives CSCRWGNEQFF.

This rearrangement joins TRBV30 to TRBJ1-4; 9 bases are shared with TRBD1. CDR3 length: 13 residues. The J segment lost 10 bases and the V segment lost 3 bases, leaving 6 bases of the junction unmatched. Germline V gives CDR1 GTSNPN, CDR2 SVGIG (reference sequence). The CDR3 sequence is CAWRATGGGKLFF. CDR3 DNA: TGTGCCTGGAGAGCTACAGGGGGCGGAAAACTGTTTTTT.

V is TRBV6-5 and J is TRBJ2-7, with unresolved D. Germline assignment: CDR1 MNHEY and CDR2 SVGAGI. V shed 5 bases and J shed 7 bases, with 21 bases lying between them. This CDR3 has 15 residues. The CDR3 here is CASSLTFGLQEEQYF. CDR3 coding DNA: TGTGCCAGCAGTCTCACTTTCGGCCTGCAGGAGGAGCAGTACTTC.

The rearrangement joins TRBV4-1 to TRBJ2-5, with D tentatively TRBD1 (6 bases). The V end lost 2 bases, the J end lost 5 bases, and 18 bases lay between the germline ends. This CDR3 comprises 16 residues. Germline CDR1 MGHRA, CDR2 YSYEKL. In DNA, the CDR3 is TGCGCCAGCAGCCAATACCCCCCGGGACAAGCGGAGACCCAGTACTTC. Protein: CASSQYPPGQAETQYF.

The chain joins TRBV28 to TRBJ2-7, with 7 positions matching TRBD2. The V gene end was trimmed by 7 bases and the J gene end by 3 bases; junction bases not matched to a gene: 15. CDR3 length: 16 residues. The V gene's germline CDR1 is MDHEN and CDR2 SYDVKM. CDR3 bases: TGTGCCAGCAACCCTCGCGGGGCGGGAGCTAGCTACGAGCAGTACTTC. Amino acids: CASNPRGAGASYEQYF.